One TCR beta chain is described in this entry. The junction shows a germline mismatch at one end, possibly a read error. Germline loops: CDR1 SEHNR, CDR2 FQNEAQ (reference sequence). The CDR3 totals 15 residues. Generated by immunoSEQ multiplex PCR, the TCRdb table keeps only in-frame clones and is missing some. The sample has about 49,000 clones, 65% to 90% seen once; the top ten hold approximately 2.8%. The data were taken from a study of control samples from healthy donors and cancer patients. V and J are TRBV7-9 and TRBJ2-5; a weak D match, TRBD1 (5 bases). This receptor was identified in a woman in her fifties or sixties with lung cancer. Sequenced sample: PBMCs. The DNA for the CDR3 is TGTGCCAGCAGCTTATTGGGGCCGGTGCAAGGGACCCAGTACTTC. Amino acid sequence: CASSLLGPVQGTQYF. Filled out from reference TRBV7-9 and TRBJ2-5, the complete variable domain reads DTGVSQNPRHKITKRGQNVTFRCDPISEHNRLYWYRQTLGQGPEFLTYFQNEAQLEKSRLLSDRFSAERPKGSFSTLEIQRTEQGDSAMYLCASSLLGPVQGTQYFGPGTRLLVL.